The rows below give T cell receptor beta chains drawn from one sample of a study of OX40 agonist ivuxolimab in advanced cancers. Generated by immunoSEQ multiplex PCR, the TCRdb table keeps only in-frame clones and is missing some. The repertoire holds about 77,000 clones, with around 85% as singletons. Sequences were derived from CD4+ or CD8+ T cells sorted from blood, sampled in a trial of the OX40 agonist ivuxolimab. The source is an adult with an advanced solid tumor such as melanoma, head and neck, liver or kidney cancer. The CDR3 runs from the conserved cysteine through the conserved F or W. The D gene is left open where the match is weak. Size tells how often a clone was seen (once, few, many) or the class of an expanded clone, and some rows leave it out.

NA | TRBJ1-1 | TRBV5-1 | NA | CASSAERGNTEAFF | TGCGCCAGCAGCGCGGAAAGGGGGAACACTGAAGCTTTCTTT
NA | TRBJ2-6 | TRBV4-1 | NA | CASSQPRGSGANVLTF | TGCGCCAGCAGCCAACCCCGCGGCTCTGGGGCCAACGTCCTGACTTTC
NA | TRBJ2-2 | TRBV7-6 | NA | CASSYISGPAGTGELFF | TGTGCCAGCAGCTACATTAGCGGACCGGCGGGCACCGGGGAGCTGTTTTTT
NA | TRBJ2-3 | TRBV7-9 | NA | CASSAVRDTQYF | TGTGCCAGCAGCGCCGTCAGAGATACGCAGTATTTT
TRBD1 | TRBJ1-2 | TRBV7-9 | NA | CASSFTGGYGYTF | TGTGCCAGCAGCTTCACAGGGGGCTATGGCTACACCTTC
TRBD1 | TRBJ2-5 | TRBV6-1 | NA | CASSFEGAGETQYF | TGTGCCAGCAGTTTCGAGGGGGCCGGGGAGACCCAGTACTTC
NA | TRBJ2-1 | TRBV5-1 | NA | CASSFHTQGIRNEQFF | TGCGCCAGCAGCTTCCATACTCAGGGGATAAGAAATGAGCAGTTCTTC
NA | TRBJ1-5 | TRBV6-6 | NA | CASSYVGRNNQPQHF | TGTGCCAGCAGTTACGTAGGCCGAAACAATCAGCCCCAGCATTTT
NA | TRBJ2-3 | TRBV5-1 | NA | CASSLVAGRTDTQYF | TGCGCCAGCAGCTTGGTGGCCGGACGCACAGATACGCAGTATTTT
TRBD2 | TRBJ2-3 | TRBV18 | few | CASSRTSGYTQYF | TGTGCCAGCTCACGGACTAGCGGTTATACGCAGTATTTT
TRBD2 | TRBJ2-7 | TRBV25-1 | once | CASSDLMGGGTTNEQYF | TGTGCCAGCAGTGATCTCATGGGCGGGGGAACCACTAACGAGCAGTACTTC
NA | TRBJ1-1 | TRBV7-2 | few | CASSFSVNTEAFF | TGTGCCAGCAGCTTTTCGGTGAACACTGAAGCTTTCTTT
TRBD2 | TRBJ2-5 | TRBV5-6 | NA | CASSLAGGQETQYF | TGTGCCAGCAGCCTAGCGGGGGGCCAAGAGACCCAGTACTTC
TRBD1 | TRBJ1-2 | TRBV19 | NA | CASSIGRQGASGYTF | TGTGCCAGTAGTATTGGGAGACAGGGGGCAAGCGGCTACACCTTC
TRBD1 | TRBJ2-1 | TRBV7-2 | NA | CASKMVAGGANEQFF | TGTGCCAGCAAAATGGTAGCAGGGGGCGCGAATGAGCAGTTCTTC
NA | TRBJ1-2 | TRBV18 | NA | CASSPGGRLNYGYTF | TGTGCCAGCTCACCGGGCGGTCGGCTAAACTATGGCTACACCTTC
NA | TRBJ2-2 | TRBV9 | NA | CASSDQPRESGELFF | TGTGCCAGCAGCGACCAGCCTAGGGAGTCCGGGGAGCTGTTTTTT